The rows below give T cell receptor beta chains drawn from one sample of a study of T cell changes during pregnancy in multiple sclerosis. Sequencing used immunoSEQ multiplex PCR; TCRdb keeps in-frame clones, though not all of them. The sample contains around 38,000 clones, 75% to 95% of which appear only once. The sequencing here drew on CD8+ T cells from peripheral blood mononuclear cells, taken in the second trimester of pregnancy. The receptors stem from a female donor with multiple sclerosis, enrolled in a pregnancy study. Both conserved end residues are part of each CDR3. The D gene is left open where the match is weak. Size tells how often a clone was seen (once, few, many) or the class of an expanded clone, and some rows leave it out.

j_call | d_call | v_call | clone_size | cdr3_nt | cdr3_aa
TRBJ2-1 | TRBD2 | TRBV19 | once | TGTGCCAGTAGCGCGGGGGGTTATCGATACAATGAGCAGTTCTTC | CASSAGGYRYNEQFF
TRBJ2-1 | . | TRBV5-6 | once | TGTGCCAGCAGCTTGGGGAGCGGTGGGGAGCAGTTCTTC | CASSLGSGGEQFF
TRBJ1-1 | TRBD1 | TRBV2 | . | TGTGCCAGCAGCGGAGGACAGGGGGCGTGGGGTACTGAAGCTTTCTTT | CASSGGQGAWGTEAFF
TRBJ1-2 | . | TRBV2 | . | TGTGCCAGCTTTGTTCCCCCCGGGACACAGTTCCATAACTATGGCTACACCTTC | CASFVPPGTQFHNYGYTF
TRBJ2-2 | . | TRBV11-2 | . | TGTGCCAGCAGCTTCATTAAGCCCCCATCCGGGGAGCTGTTTTTT | CASSFIKPPSGELFF
TRBJ2-7 | TRBD2 | TRBV7-6 | . | TGTGCCAGCAGCTTAGCCTCGGGAGGTTACGAGCAGTACTTC | CASSLASGGYEQYF
TRBJ2-7 | . | TRBV27 | . | TGTGCCAGCAGTTTAGGTCAGTTTACCTACGAGCAGTACTTC | CASSLGQFTYEQYF
TRBJ1-5 | TRBD1 | TRBV19 | . | TGTGCCACCTTCGGACAGGGCGGGCAGCCCCAGCATTTT | CATFGQGGQPQHF
TRBJ2-4 | TRBD2 | TRBV19 | . | TGTGCCAGTAAAGTTAGCGGGAGTGTCGGCCACATTCAGTACTTC | CASKVSGSVGHIQYF
TRBJ2-7 | TRBD2 | TRBV27 | . | TGTGCCAGCAGTTTATGGAGCGGGAGCGACGAGCAGTACTTC | CASSLWSGSDEQYF
TRBJ2-7 | TRBD2 | TRBV19 | . | TGTGCCAGTAGTATTAGCGGGAGTAACCCCTTGAGCGAGCAGTACTTC | CASSISGSNPLSEQYF
TRBJ2-7 | TRBD1 | TRBV27 | . | TGTGCCAGCAGTTTGGGACAGGTCTACGAGCAGTACTTC | CASSLGQVYEQYF
TRBJ1-1 | . | TRBV7-8 | . | TGTGCCAGCAGCTTACAAGAAGCTTTCTTT | CASSLQEAFF
TRBJ2-7 | TRBD2 | TRBV7-9 | . | TGTGCCAGCAGCCCGCGGACTAGCCGCGAGCAGTACTTC | CASSPRTSREQYF
TRBJ2-2 | . | TRBV9 | . | TGTGCCAGCAGCGTAGGTGGGGCCGGCGGGGAGCTGTTTTTT | CASSVGGAGGELFF
TRBJ1-1 | . | TRBV7-2 | . | TGTGCCAGCAGCTTAGGTGGGCAGCCCAGCACTGAAGCTTTCTTT | CASSLGGQPSTEAFF
TRBJ2-3 | TRBD1 | TRBV9 | . | TGTGCCGGATCTAAAGGGGGACAGTGCACAGATACGCAGTATTTT | CAGSKGGQCTDTQYF
TRBJ2-5 | . | TRBV2 | once | TGTGCCACCGATAGGACACACCAAGAGACCCAGTACTTC | CATDRTHQETQYF
TRBJ1-1 | . | TRBV5-4 | . | TGTGCCAGCACCCTGGGGACGGGGGACACTGAAGCTTTCTTT | CASTLGTGDTEAFF
TRBJ2-1 | TRBD2 | TRBV5-6 | . | TGTGCCAGCAGCCTGCCGGGACTAGCGGACTACAATGAGCAGTTCTTC | CASSLPGLADYNEQFF
TRBJ1-2 | . | TRBV5-5 | . | TGTGCCAGCAGCTTATCAGGGAACTATGGCTACACCTTC | CASSLSGNYGYTF
TRBJ1-6 | . | TRBV27 | . | TGTGCCAGCAGTTGGGGCCCCCATAATTCACCCCTCCACTTT | CASSWGPHNSPLHF
TRBJ1-1 | . | TRBV19 | few | TGTGCCAGTAGTATAGGGGCTATGTCTGAAGCTTTCTTT | CASSIGAMSEAFF
TRBJ1-2 | . | TRBV4-3 | . | TGCGCCAGCAGCCTTTACCCGGAGTCTCCGTACACCTTC | CASSLYPESPYTF
TRBJ1-1 | TRBD1 | TRBV9 | . | TGTGCCAGCGCCGACCAGGGGGACATATCGAACACTGAAGCTTTCTTT | CASADQGDISNTEAFF
TRBJ2-3 | TRBD2 | TRBV7-3 | . | TGTGCCAGCAGTTCGGGGGGGCTGGATACGCAGTATTTT | CASSSGGLDTQYF
TRBJ1-1 | . | TRBV27 | . | TGTGCCAGCTCACTTGGTAGAATGAACACTGAAGCTTTCTTT | CASSLGRMNTEAFF
TRBJ2-3 | . | TRBV29-1 | . | TGCAGCGTTGAACGGGAGTGGACAGATACGCAGTATTTT | CSVEREWTDTQYF
TRBJ1-2 | . | TRBV18 | . | TGTGCCAGCTCACTTTTTGGGGCCTATCTAAGGAACTATGGCTACACCTTC | CASSLFGAYLRNYGYTF
TRBJ1-5 | TRBD1 | TRBV28 | medium-sized | TGTGCCAGCAGATCTCTCACAGGGGGGGCTCAGCCCCAGCATTTT | CASRSLTGGAQPQHF
TRBJ1-2 | . | TRBV27 | . | TGTGCCACCCAACGTGAGGGAGCCTATGGCTACACCTTC | CATQREGAYGYTF
TRBJ2-7 | TRBD2 | TRBV29-1 | . | TGCAGCGTTGAGGGGGGGTCCAACTCCTACGAGCAGTACTTC | CSVEGGSNSYEQYF
TRBJ1-1 | TRBD1 | TRBV6-5 | . | TGTGCCAGCAGTTATGGGGACAGTACGAACACTGAAGCTTTCTTT | CASSYGDSTNTEAFF
TRBJ1-2 | . | TRBV5-6 | . | TGTGCCAGCAGCGTCGGTAACTATGGCTACACCTTC | CASSVGNYGYTF
TRBJ1-1 | TRBD1 | TRBV5-3 | . | TGTGCCAGAAGGCACCGGGACAGGGCCCGAGGAGCTTTCTTT | CARRHRDRARGAFF
TRBJ2-1 | TRBD1 | TRBV27 | . | TGTGCCAGCAGCACCGACAGGGTCGCCTACAATGAGCAGTTCTTC | CASSTDRVAYNEQFF
TRBJ1-4 | TRBD1 | TRBV2 | . | TGTGCCAGCAGTGATAAGGGACAGGGAGCCGCTAATGAAAAACTGTTTTTT | CASSDKGQGAANEKLFF
TRBJ1-1 | TRBD1 | TRBV4-2 | . | TGTGCCAGCAGCCAAGATAGGAGGGGGCGGAACACTGAAGCTTTCTTT | CASSQDRRGRNTEAFF
TRBJ1-2 | TRBD1 | TRBV20-1 | . | TGCAGTGCTGGGACAGACTATGGCTACACCTTC | CSAGTDYGYTF
TRBJ1-5 | . | TRBV5-4 | . | TGTGCCAGCAGCCCGGGAGACTCCAATCAGCCCCAGCATTTT | CASSPGDSNQPQHF
TRBJ2-1 | . | TRBV30 | . | TGTGCCTGGAGCTCAGAGCCGGGTTACAATGAGCAGTTCTTC | CAWSSEPGYNEQFF
TRBJ2-2 | TRBD1 | TRBV27 | . | TGTGCCAGCAGTTTCTACAGGGGAAGGGGCGGGGAGCTGTTTTTT | CASSFYRGRGGELFF
TRBJ1-4 | . | TRBV4-3 | . | TGCGCCAGCAGCCTCCACCGGCAGGGGCCTAATGAAAAACTGTTTTTT | CASSLHRQGPNEKLFF
TRBJ2-3 | . | TRBV7-9 | . | TGTGCCAGCAGCTTAGTCGGCGGAGGCACAGATACGCAGTATTTT | CASSLVGGGTDTQYF
TRBJ2-1 | . | TRBV4-1 | . | TGCGCCAGCAGCCAAGCGGCCGCCTCGAGGAATGAGCAGTTCTTC | CASSQAAASRNEQFF
TRBJ1-3 | . | TRBV13 | . | TGTGCCAGCAGCTTAGGCAGCCCGGGTCCTACTCTGGAAACAAGCATATATTTT | CASSLGSPGPTLETSIYF
TRBJ2-5 | TRBD2 | TRBV5-5 | . | TGTGCCAGCAGCTTCGAGACTAGCGGGACTTACCAAGAGACCCAGTACTTC | CASSFETSGTYQETQYF
TRBJ2-3 | . | TRBV19 | . | TGTGCCAGTAGTATCTGGACTGGCGGGCCGAGAGGCACAGATACGCAGTATTTT | CASSIWTGGPRGTDTQYF
TRBJ2-7 | . | TRBV19 | . | TGTGCCAGTAGTATCACCCAGGGGTCCTACGAGCAGTACTTC | CASSITQGSYEQYF
TRBJ1-2 | TRBD1 | TRBV27 | . | TGTGCCAGCAGTTTTAGGGGACAGGGTACCGATGGCTACACCTTC | CASSFRGQGTDGYTF
TRBJ2-3 | TRBD2 | TRBV2 | . | TGTGCCAGCAGAGGGACTAGCGGCCCCACAGATACGCAGTATTTT | CASRGTSGPTDTQYF
TRBJ1-5 | . | TRBV5-8 | . | TGTGCCAGCAGCTTGACGGGGGGTAGCAATCAGCCCCAGCATTTT | CASSLTGGSNQPQHF
TRBJ1-6 | TRBD1 | TRBV10-2 | . | TGCGCCAGCAGCCCGGCAGGGGGTTATAATTCACCCCTCCACTTT | CASSPAGGYNSPLHF
TRBJ1-5 | TRBD1 | TRBV25-1 | . | TGTGCCAGCAGTGATAAGGGGACAGGCTATCAGCCCCAGCATTTT | CASSDKGTGYQPQHF
TRBJ2-7 | TRBD1 | TRBV7-8 | . | TGTGCCAGCAGCTTGACTAGACAGGGGCATGCTTACGAGCAGTACTTC | CASSLTRQGHAYEQYF
TRBJ1-2 | . | TRBV27 | . | TGTGCCAGCAGTTTATTTGCCTGGAGCTATGGCTACACCTTC | CASSLFAWSYGYTF
TRBJ2-7 | . | TRBV7-9 | once | TGTGCCAGCAGCTCCCTCAGGGGTACGAACTTGTACGAGCAGTACTTC | CASSSLRGTNLYEQYF
TRBJ2-7 | TRBD1 | TRBV6-5 | . | TGTGCCAGCAGCTTGACAGGGAAGAGGGTCTACGAGCAGTACTTC | CASSLTGKRVYEQYF
TRBJ2-2 | . | TRBV13 | . | TGTGCCAGCAGCTCGGCGGGAGAGGGGGCCGGGGAGCTGTTTTTT | CASSSAGEGAGELFF
TRBJ2-1 | TRBD2 | TRBV27 | . | TGTGCCAGCGGGACTAGCGGGAGTGGGAATGAGCAGTTCTTC | CASGTSGSGNEQFF